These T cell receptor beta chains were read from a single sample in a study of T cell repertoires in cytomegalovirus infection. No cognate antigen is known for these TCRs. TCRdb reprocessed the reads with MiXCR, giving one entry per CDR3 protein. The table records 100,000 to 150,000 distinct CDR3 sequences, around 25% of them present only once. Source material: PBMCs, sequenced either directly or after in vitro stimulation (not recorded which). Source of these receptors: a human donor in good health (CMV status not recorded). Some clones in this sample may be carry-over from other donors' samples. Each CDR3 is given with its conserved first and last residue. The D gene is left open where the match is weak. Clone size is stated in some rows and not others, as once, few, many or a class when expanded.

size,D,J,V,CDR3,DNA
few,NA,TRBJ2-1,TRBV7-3,CASSLIARNEQFF,TGTGCCAGCAGCTTAATAGCCCGCAATGAGCAGTTCTTC
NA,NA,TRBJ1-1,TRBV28,CASSSSGMKNTEAFF,TGTGCCAGCAGTTCGTCAGGGATGAAGAACACTGAAGCTTTCTTT
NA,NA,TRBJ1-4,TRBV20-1,CSASRGEKLFF,TGCAGTGCTAGCCGTGGGGAAAAACTGTTTTTT
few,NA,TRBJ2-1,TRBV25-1,CASSEDRYNEQFF,TGTGCCAGCAGTGAAGACCGGTACAATGAGCAGTTCTTC
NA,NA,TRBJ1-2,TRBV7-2,CASSTQNNYGYTF,TGTGCCAGCAGCACCCAGAATAACTATGGCTACACCTTC
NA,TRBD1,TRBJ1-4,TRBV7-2,CASSGRRDRRRANEKLFF,TGTGCCAGCAGCGGCCGACGGGACAGGCGAAGGGCTAATGAAAAACTGTTTTTT
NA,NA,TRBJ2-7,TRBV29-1,CSVATGPDYEQYF,TGCAGCGTGGCTACAGGGCCGGACTACGAGCAGTACTTC
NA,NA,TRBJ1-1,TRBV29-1,CSVEEGDGEAFF,TGCAGCGTTGAGGAAGGGGACGGTGAAGCTTTCTTT
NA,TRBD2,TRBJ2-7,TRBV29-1,CSVVDPRGTSGRYAYEQYF,TGCAGCGTTGTCGACCCCCGTGGGACTAGCGGGAGGTATGCCTACGAGCAGTACTTC
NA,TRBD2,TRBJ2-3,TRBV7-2,CASSLRLATGESTDTQYF,TGTGCCAGCAGCTTAAGACTAGCGACCGGTGAGAGCACAGATACGCAGTATTTT
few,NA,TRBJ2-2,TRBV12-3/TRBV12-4,CASSYLADNTGELFF,TGTGCCAGCAGTTACTTAGCTGATAACACCGGGGAGCTGTTTTTT
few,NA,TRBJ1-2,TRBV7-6,CASSLLESYGYTF,TGTGCCAGCAGCTTACTGGAATCCTATGGCTACACCTTC
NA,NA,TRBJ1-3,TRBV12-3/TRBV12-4,CASTPGRNSGNTIYF,TGTGCCAGCACCCCTGGGAGAAACTCTGGAAACACCATATATTTT
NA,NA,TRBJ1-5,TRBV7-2,CASSLVNQPQHF,TGTGCCAGCAGCTTGGTAAATCAGCCCCAGCATTTT
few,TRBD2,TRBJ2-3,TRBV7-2,CASSFPPSGPTDTQYF,TGTGCCAGCAGCTTCCCCCCTAGCGGGCCCACAGATACGCAGTATTTT
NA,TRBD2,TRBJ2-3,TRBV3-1,CASSPDGLAGGPGDTQYF,TGTGCCAGCAGCCCCGACGGCCTAGCGGGAGGGCCGGGAGATACGCAGTATTTT
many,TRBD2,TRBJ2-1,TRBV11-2,CASSSASGRAYNEQFF,TGTGCCAGCAGCTCCGCTAGCGGGAGGGCCTACAATGAGCAGTTCTTC
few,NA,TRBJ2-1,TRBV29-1,CSVERSNDYEQFF,TGCAGCGTTGAGCGTTCGAATGACTATGAGCAGTTCTTC
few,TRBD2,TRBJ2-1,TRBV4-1,CASSQDLATSGGYEQFF,TGCGCCAGCAGCCAAGATCTTGCCACTAGCGGGGGCTATGAGCAGTTCTTC
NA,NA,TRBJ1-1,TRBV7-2,CASSSQGQGIFTEAFF,TGTGCCAGCAGCTCTCAGGGGCAGGGCATATTCACTGAAGCTTTCTTT
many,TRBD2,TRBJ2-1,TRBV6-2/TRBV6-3,CASSFPSGGLAAPNEQFF,TGTGCCAGCAGTTTTCCCTCGGGCGGACTAGCGGCACCCAATGAGCAGTTCTTC
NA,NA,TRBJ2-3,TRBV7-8,CASSLGGGVGDTQYF,TGTGCCAGCAGCTTGGGTGGCGGAGTAGGAGATACGCAGTATTTT
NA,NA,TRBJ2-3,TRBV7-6,CASSDRKVGVADTQYF,TGTGCCAGCAGCGACCGAAAGGTCGGGGTCGCGGATACGCAGTATTTT
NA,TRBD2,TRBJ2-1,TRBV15,CATSRWTSGIKYEQFF,TGTGCCACCAGCAGATGGACTAGCGGGATAAAGTATGAGCAGTTCTTC
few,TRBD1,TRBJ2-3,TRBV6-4,CASSLQGGSADTQYF,TGTGCCAGCAGTTTACAGGGGGGTTCGGCAGATACGCAGTATTTT
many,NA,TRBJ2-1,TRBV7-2,CASSLALAEQFF,TGTGCCAGCAGCTTAGCGCTAGCTGAGCAGTTCTTC
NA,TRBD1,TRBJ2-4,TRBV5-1,CASSQDRATKNIQYF,TGCGCCAGCAGCCAGGACAGGGCGACCAAAAACATTCAGTACTTC
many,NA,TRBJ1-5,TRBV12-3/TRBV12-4,CASQLRGLGNQPQHF,TGTGCCAGTCAGTTACGGGGATTGGGGAATCAGCCCCAGCATTTT
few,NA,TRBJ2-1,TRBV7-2,CASSLAKKPYNEQFF,TGTGCCAGCAGCTTAGCGAAAAAACCCTACAATGAGCAGTTCTTC
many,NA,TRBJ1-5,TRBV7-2,CASALARYQPQHF,TGTGCCAGCGCCCTGGCACGCTATCAGCCCCAGCATTTT
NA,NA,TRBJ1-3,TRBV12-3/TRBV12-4,CASSLGRGSGNTIYF,TGTGCCAGCAGTTTAGGGCGGGGCTCTGGAAACACCATATATTTT
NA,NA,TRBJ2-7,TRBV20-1,CSARPTPGTEPSYEQYF,TGCAGTGCTAGACCCACCCCAGGGACTGAGCCCTCCTACGAGCAGTACTTC
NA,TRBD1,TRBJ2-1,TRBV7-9,CASSLPGTGPYNEQFF,TGTGCCAGCAGCCTGCCAGGGACAGGTCCCTACAATGAGCAGTTCTTC
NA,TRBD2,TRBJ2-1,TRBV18,CASSPPSGVFANEQFF,TGTGCCAGCTCTCCTCCTAGCGGGGTGTTCGCCAATGAGCAGTTCTTC
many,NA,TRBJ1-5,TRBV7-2,CASSFGFLGYSNQPQHF,TGTGCCAGCAGCTTTGGGTTTTTGGGTTATAGCAATCAGCCCCAGCATTTT
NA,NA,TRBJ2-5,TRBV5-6,CASRPTDAKTQYF,TGTGCCAGCAGGCCAACGGACGCGAAGACCCAGTACTTC
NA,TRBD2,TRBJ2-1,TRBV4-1,CASSLLAGGNEQFF,TGCGCCAGCAGCCTGCTAGCGGGAGGGAATGAGCAGTTCTTC
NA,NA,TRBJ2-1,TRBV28,CASSLSLEAYNEQFF,TGTGCCAGCAGTTTGTCGCTAGAGGCCTACAATGAGCAGTTCTTC
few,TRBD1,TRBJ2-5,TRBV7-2,CASSSTGGLQTQYF,TGTGCCAGCAGCTCGACAGGGGGCTTACAGACCCAGTACTTC
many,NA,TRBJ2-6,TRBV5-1,CASRVNSGANVLTF,TGTGCCAGCAGGGTGAACTCTGGGGCCAACGTCCTGACTTTC
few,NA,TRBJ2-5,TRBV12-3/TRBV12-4,CASSRDRSPQETQYF,TGTGCCAGCAGCCGGGACCGAAGCCCCCAAGAGACCCAGTACTTC